A single sample gave rise to the 28 T cell receptor beta chains below, sequenced in a study of control samples from healthy donors and cancer patients. This table comes from immunoSEQ multiplex PCR, and its TCRdb copy is limited to in-frame clones, with some not included. The sample shows some 99,000 clones, about 89% of them seen only once. The sequencing sample was made of blood. The receptors shown here come from a woman in her fifties or sixties in good health.

The rearrangement joins TRBV18 to TRBJ2-6, with unresolved D. The V gene's germline CDR1 is KGHSH and CDR2 LQKENI. The CDR3 has 15 residues. V shed 1 base and J shed 2 bases, with 6 bases lying between them. In nucleotides, the CDR3 is TGTGCCAGCTCACCACGGCTCACTGGGGCCAACGTCCTGACTTTC. Translation: CASSPRLTGANVLTF.

The chain employs TRBV5-1 and TRBJ1-6, with 9 bases fitting TRBD1. The germline V gene has CDR1 SGHRS and CDR2 YFSETQ. V trimming: 0 bases; J trimming: 13 bases; junction bases outside the gene matches: 5. This CDR3 contains 14 residues. CDR3 loop: CASSLEGQGRPLHF. The CDR3 DNA reads as TGCGCCAGCAGCTTGGAGGGACAGGGCCGTCCCCTCCACTTT.

The V call is TRBV5-4, the J call TRBJ2-1; D possibly corresponds to TRBD2 (5 bases). CDR3 size: 15 residues. Per germline, CDR1 SGHNT and CDR2 YYREEE (reference sequence). Trimming took 0 bases from V and 6 from J, leaving 13 bases between them. In DNA form, the CDR3 reads TGTGCCAGCAGCTTGGGCGGAGGACTGTTCAATGAGCAGTTCTTC. As protein: CASSLGGGLFNEQFF.

The chain recombines TRBV9 with TRBJ1-2, with D possibly matching TRBD1 (5 bases). The CDR3 has 14 amino acids. V dropped 2 bases and J dropped 1 base, with 9 bases sitting between them. Per the germline V gene, CDR1 is SGDLS and CDR2 is YYNGEE. The CDR3 DNA sequence: TGTGCCAGCAGCGTGGGGCACGATAACTATGGCTACACCTTC. It specifies CASSVGHDNYGYTF.

The rearrangement uses TRBV29-1 and TRBJ2-3; a weak D match, TRBD2 (6 bases). The CDR3 totals 13 residues. Germline V gene data show CDR1 as SQVTM and CDR2 as ANQGSEA. V lost 4 bases and J lost 3, with 11 bases in between. The CDR3 loop is CSVGGLTTDTQYF. CDR3 bases: TGCAGCGTTGGGGGACTGACTACAGATACGCAGTATTTT.

This chain joins TRBV19 and TRBJ1-1; the D is unclear. Trimming removed 3 bases at V and 1 base at J, with 6 bases between. This CDR3 spans 13 amino acids. Germline assignment: CDR1 LNHDA and CDR2 SQIVND (reference sequence). CDR3 bases: TGTGCCAGTAGTATGGAGACGAACACTGAAGCTTTCTTT. Amino acids: CASSMETNTEAFF.

The chain employs TRBV6-2 or TRBV6-3 and TRBJ1-1, with TRBD1 as a possible D gene (6 bases). This CDR3 spans 16 amino acids. V was cut by 2 bases and J by 1 base, with 14 bases left in between. The germline V gene has CDR1 MNHEY and CDR2 SVGEGT. The CDR3, as DNA: TGTGCCAGCAGTTACGGGGGGCAGGTGGGGAACACTGAAGCTTTCTTT. Translating gives CASSYGGQVGNTEAFF.

This chain joins TRBV9 and TRBJ2-4; D possibly corresponds to TRBD2 (6 bases). This CDR3 is 17 amino acids long. The V end was cut by 0 bases, the J end by 3 bases, with 16 bases between. Germline V gene data show CDR1 as SGDLS and CDR2 as YYNGEE. The CDR3 is CASSVATGESYKNIQYF. The DNA of the CDR3 is TGTGCCAGCAGCGTAGCTACGGGGGAATCCTACAAAAACATTCAGTACTTC.

V usage is TRBV28 and J usage is TRBJ2-7, with 7 bases lining up with TRBD2. This CDR3 is 14 amino acids long. J gave up 7 bases and V 8 bases, and 14 bases lay outside the gene matches. Per germline, CDR1 MDHEN and CDR2 SYDVKM. CDR3 sequence (DNA): TGTGCCAGCTGTTCCGCATCCGGGGGGAAGGAGCAGTACTTC. Amino acid sequence: CASCSASGGKEQYF.

V is TRBV29-1 and J is TRBJ1-1; TRBD1 aligns across 7 bases. The germline gives CDR1 SQVTM, CDR2 ANQGSEA. There are 13 residues in the CDR3. Trimming at V came to 6 bases and at J to 5 bases, leaving 9 bases not matched to a gene. CDR3 in amino acids: CSVGEGASTEAFF. The CDR3 nucleotides are TGCAGCGTAGGGGAGGGGGCATCGACTGAAGCTTTCTTT.

The chain employs TRBV28 and TRBJ1-3; TRBD1 matches 8 bases. CDR1 is MDHEN and CDR2 is SYDVKM in the germline V gene. The CDR3 loop spans 14 amino acids. V shed 4 bases and J 5 bases; nucleotides not matched to a gene: 4. CDR3 DNA sequence: TGTGCCAGCAGTTCAGGGGGCGATCGAAACACCATATATTTT. Protein product: CASSSGGDRNTIYF.

The chain has TRBV5-6 and TRBJ1-1, with D uncertain. The CDR3 has 16 amino acids. The V and J ends lost 0 bases and 4 bases respectively, with 16 bases between them. The germline gives CDR1 SGHDT, CDR2 YYEEEE. CDR3 in amino acids: CASSLVRVKLFTEAFF. CDR3 bases: TGTGCCAGCAGCTTGGTTAGGGTTAAATTATTCACTGAAGCTTTCTTT.

The chain has TRBV12-3 or TRBV12-4 and TRBJ2-5; D remains unclear. V was pared by 5 bases and J by 5 bases, with 9 bases between. This CDR3 comprises 12 residues. The CDR3 region is CASSPLGETQYF. The CDR3 DNA reads as TGTGCCAGCAGTCCCCTAGGGGAGACCCAGTACTTC.

The chain carries TRBV24-1 and TRBJ2-1, with D unresolved. Germline loops: CDR1 KGHDR, CDR2 SFDVKD. This CDR3 has 14 residues. V lost 3 bases, J lost 7 bases, and 12 bases lay in between. The CDR3 loop is CATSDRSFGNEQFF. The CDR3 DNA is TGTGCCACCAGTGATAGATCGTTTGGAAATGAGCAGTTCTTC.

The chain employs TRBV29-1 and TRBJ1-3, with D hard to call. This CDR3 has 14 amino acids. Trimming stripped 5 bases from V and 0 bases from J, with 11 bases between. CDR1 is SQVTM and CDR2 is ANQGSEA in the germline V gene. The CDR3 loop is CSVIWLSSGNTIYF. The DNA for the CDR3 is TGCAGCGTTATTTGGCTGAGCTCTGGAAACACCATATATTTT.

The chain recombines TRBV5-6 with TRBJ1-2; D remains unclear. The CDR3 is made up of 15 amino acids. V was cut by 1 base and J by 3 bases, with 13 bases left in between. Germline lookup yields CDR1 SGHDT and CDR2 YYEEEE. In DNA form, the CDR3 reads TGTGCCAGCAGCTTGATAAGGCAGAGCTACTATGGCTACACCTTC. It encodes CASSLIRQSYYGYTF.

Only one count was recorded for this clone. This sequence joins TRBV15 and TRBJ2-7; D is unclear. The CDR3 is 13 residues long. Germline CDR1 is LNHNV and CDR2 is YYDKDF (reference sequence). The V end was cut by 8 bases, the J end by 2 bases, with 13 bases between. CDR3 sequence reads: CATSQVFPYEQYF. The CDR3 region has the DNA TGTGCCACCTCCCAAGTCTTTCCCTACGAGCAGTACTTC. Full variable domain (outside the CDR3, taken from reference TRBV15 and TRBJ2-7): DAMVIQNPRYQVTQFGKPVTLSCSQTLNHNVMYWYQQKSSQAPKLLFHYYDKDFNNEADTPDNFQSRRPNTSFCFLDIRSPGLGDTAMYLCATSQVFPYEQYFGPGTRLTVT.

The chain couples TRBV7-9 to TRBJ1-2; TRBD1 might be the D (6 bases). Trimming removed 6 bases from V and 4 bases from J, with 12 bases in between. The CDR3 contains 13 residues. From germline, CDR1 is SEHNR and CDR2 FQNEAQ (reference sequence). In DNA, the CDR3 is TGTGCCAGCAGACCCGGGACACCCTATGGCTACACCTTC. Its protein product is CASRPGTPYGYTF.

V is TRBV11-2 and J is TRBJ2-3, with 9 bases fitting TRBD1. This CDR3 comprises 15 residues. V was pared by 5 bases and J by 4 bases, with 7 bases of the junction left unmatched. Germline-derived CDR1 and CDR2 are SGHAT and FQNNGV. The CDR3 DNA reads as TGTGCCAGCAGCACATACAGGGGGCCCGCAGATACGCAGTATTTT. Amino acids: CASSTYRGPADTQYF.

Many counts were recorded for this clone. The CDR3 protein is CASLGQGWNNEQFF. CDR3 in DNA: TGTGCCAGCCTAGGCCAGGGATGGAACAATGAGCAGTTCTTC. The rearrangement links TRBV7-9 to TRBJ2-1; D perhaps matches TRBD1 (5 bases). The CDR3 runs to 14 residues. Trimming took off 8 bases at V and 5 bases at J, with 16 bases between the two ends. Looked up from germline, CDR1 is SEHNR and CDR2 is FQNEAQ (reference sequence).

Here the CDR3 DNA reads TGTGCCAGCAGCTTAGTGTGGCGCAATGAGCAGTTCTTC. Its translation is CASSLVWRNEQFF. The rearrangement uses TRBV7-2 and TRBJ2-1, with D hard to call. Germline V gene data show CDR1 as SGHTA and CDR2 as FQGNSA. The CDR3 runs to 13 residues. Trimming removed 1 base at V and 6 bases at J, with 7 bases between.

The gene calls are TRBV7-8 and TRBJ1-2; 9 bases agree with TRBD1. CDR1 is SGHVS, CDR2 FQNEAQ, per germline. J was trimmed by 3 bases and V by 6 bases; bases with no gene match: 5. The CDR3 sequence is 14 residues long. CDR3 in amino acids: CASRGRDRDYGYTF. CDR3 nucleotide sequence: TGTGCCAGCAGGGGCCGGGACAGGGACTATGGCTACACCTTC.

DNA of the CDR3: TGTGCCAGCAGCCCGTACAGGGGTTCGGCCCCTCTAGAAAAACTGTTTTTT. Residues: CASSPYRGSAPLEKLFF. The chain joins TRBV3-1 (or the pseudogene TRBV3-2) to TRBJ1-4, with TRBD1 matching 7 bases. The CDR3 runs 17 residues. CDR1 is LGHDT and CDR2 is YNNKEL in the germline V gene (reference sequence). V trimming: 4 bases; J trimming: 8 bases; junction bases outside the gene matches: 16.

J is TRBJ1-6 and V is TRBV2; the D is unclear. Trimming took off 3 bases at V and 18 bases at J, with 15 bases between the two ends. The germline V gene encodes CDR1 SNHLY and CDR2 FYNNEI. This CDR3 contains 12 residues. CDR3 DNA sequence: TGTGCCAGCAGTGACTTGGGCCGCCCTCCCCACTTT. Its protein is CASSDLGRPPHF.

V gene TRBV6-5 combines with J gene TRBJ1-5; D unresolved. Germline CDR1 reads MNHEY; CDR2 reads SVGAGI. The CDR3 covers 15 residues. V shed 7 bases and J shed 0 bases, with 13 bases lying between them. Here the CDR3 reads CASKKTEYSNQPQHF. CDR3 in DNA: TGTGCCAGCAAAAAGACCGAATATAGCAATCAGCCCCAGCATTTT.

This chain uses TRBV2 with TRBJ2-7; the D is unclear. This CDR3 comprises 16 residues. Germline CDR1 reads SNHLY; CDR2 reads FYNNEI. The germline V and J ends were trimmed by 0 bases and 4 bases, with 16 bases remaining between them. CDR3 sequence: CASSEAGTVIRYEQYV. CDR3 DNA: TGTGCCAGCAGTGAAGCGGGTACAGTTATCCGTTACGAGCAGTACGTC.

This clone has more than one count but fewer than ten. The chain uses TRBV4-2 and TRBJ1-5; D may be TRBD1 (6 bases). The germline V gene encodes CDR1 LGHNA and CDR2 YNFKEQ. V shed 0 bases and J shed 1 base, with 10 bases lying between them. This CDR3 contains 16 residues. CDR3 in amino acids: CASSQEGGLSNQPQHF. CDR3 nucleotide sequence: TGTGCCAGCAGCCAAGAAGGGGGGTTGAGCAATCAGCCCCAGCATTTT.

The chain couples TRBV7-3 to TRBJ2-1; D assignment may be TRBD1 or TRBD2 (6 bases each). Germline CDR1 and CDR2: SGHTA and FQGTGA. The CDR3 extends over 15 amino acids. With 2 bases removed from V and 9 bases from J, the gap between germline ends came to 17 bases. CDR3 in DNA: TGTGCCAGCAGCTTATTAGCTAAGGGGGGTACTGAGCAGTTCTTC. Encoded protein: CASSLLAKGGTEQFF.